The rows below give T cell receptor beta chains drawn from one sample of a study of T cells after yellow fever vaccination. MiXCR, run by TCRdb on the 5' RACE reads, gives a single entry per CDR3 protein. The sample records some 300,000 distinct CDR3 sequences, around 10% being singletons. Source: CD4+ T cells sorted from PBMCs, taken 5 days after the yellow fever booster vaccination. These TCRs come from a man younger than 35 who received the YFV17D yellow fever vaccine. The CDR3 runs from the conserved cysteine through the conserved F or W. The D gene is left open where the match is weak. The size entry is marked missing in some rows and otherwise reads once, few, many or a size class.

cdr3_nt: TGTGCCAGCAGCCAAGGGACAGGCAAAGGCTACACCTTC
cdr3_aa: CASSQGTGKGYTF
d_call: TRBD1
clone_size: .
v_call: TRBV7-3
j_call: TRBJ1-2

cdr3_nt: TGTGCCAGCAGCCAAGATCAGCTAGCGGGGGCTCAAGATACGCAGTATTTT
cdr3_aa: CASSQDQLAGAQDTQYF
d_call: .
clone_size: .
v_call: TRBV3-2
j_call: TRBJ2-3

cdr3_nt: TGTGCCAGCAGCTTAGTCCCTCACGCGGGGGGTGGCTACACCTTC
cdr3_aa: CASSLVPHAGGGYTF
d_call: .
clone_size: few
v_call: TRBV7-9
j_call: TRBJ1-2

cdr3_nt: TGTGCCAGCTCCCTAACACGATCGACAGGCTCTAACTATGGCTACACCTTC
cdr3_aa: CASSLTRSTGSNYGYTF
d_call: .
clone_size: few
v_call: TRBV18
j_call: TRBJ1-2

cdr3_nt: TGTGCCAGCGCAATGGGGACAGGGGCAGGCTACACCTTC
cdr3_aa: CASAMGTGAGYTF
d_call: TRBD1
clone_size: .
v_call: TRBV27
j_call: TRBJ1-2

cdr3_nt: TGTGCCAGCAGTTTCCGACAGGGAAATTACAATGAGCAGTTCTTC
cdr3_aa: CASSFRQGNYNEQFF
d_call: TRBD1
clone_size: few
v_call: TRBV12-3/TRBV12-4
j_call: TRBJ2-1

cdr3_nt: TGTGCCAGCAGTTTACTGGTCCTAGCAGGCTACAATGAGCAGTTCTTC
cdr3_aa: CASSLLVLAGYNEQFF
d_call: .
clone_size: few
v_call: TRBV12-3/TRBV12-4
j_call: TRBJ2-1

cdr3_nt: TGTGCCAGCTCAGGGACTCTTTCGAACACCGGGGAGCTGTTTTTT
cdr3_aa: CASSGTLSNTGELFF
d_call: .
clone_size: .
v_call: TRBV18
j_call: TRBJ2-2

cdr3_nt: TGTGCCAGCCGCAGGCGGGGGACTAATAGCAATCAGCCCCAGCATTTT
cdr3_aa: CASRRRGTNSNQPQHF
d_call: .
clone_size: few
v_call: TRBV6-2/TRBV6-3
j_call: TRBJ1-5

cdr3_nt: TGTGCCAGCGGGCCCGAGGTTTGGGATACGCAGTATTTT
cdr3_aa: CASGPEVWDTQYF
d_call: .
clone_size: few
v_call: TRBV7-2
j_call: TRBJ2-3

cdr3_nt: TGCGCCAGCAGCTTGGAGGCCTCGCGGTTCTATGGCTACACCTTC
cdr3_aa: CASSLEASRFYGYTF
d_call: .
clone_size: .
v_call: TRBV5-1
j_call: TRBJ1-2

cdr3_nt: TGCGCCAGCAGCTTGGTGGTGGGGGGCCAAAATGAGCAGTTCTTC
cdr3_aa: CASSLVVGGQNEQFF
d_call: .
clone_size: few
v_call: TRBV5-1
j_call: TRBJ2-1

cdr3_nt: TGTGCCAGCACTCTGGGGGGGGCTGGGGAGACCCAGTACTTC
cdr3_aa: CASTLGGAGETQYF
d_call: .
clone_size: .
v_call: TRBV7-2
j_call: TRBJ2-5

cdr3_nt: TGTGCCAGCAGCTTAGGCTTTGGCACAGATACGCAGTATTTT
cdr3_aa: CASSLGFGTDTQYF
d_call: .
clone_size: .
v_call: TRBV7-9
j_call: TRBJ2-3

cdr3_nt: TGTGCCAGCAGCCTAGCGGGGGGGCTTGGTGGCTACACCTTC
cdr3_aa: CASSLAGGLGGYTF
d_call: .
clone_size: few
v_call: TRBV7-9
j_call: TRBJ1-2

cdr3_nt: TGTGCCAGCAGCCCCCGACAGGGGGGTTACAATGAGCAGTTCTTC
cdr3_aa: CASSPRQGGYNEQFF
d_call: TRBD1
clone_size: few
v_call: TRBV7-3
j_call: TRBJ2-1

cdr3_nt: TGTGCCAGCAGGCCAGGTTTGCGGGCCACAACCTACGAGCAGTACTTC
cdr3_aa: CASRPGLRATTYEQYF
d_call: .
clone_size: few
v_call: TRBV11-2
j_call: TRBJ2-7

cdr3_nt: TGTGCCAGCATTCCGGGGCACTCTGGGGCCAACGTCCTGACTTTC
cdr3_aa: CASIPGHSGANVLTF
d_call: .
clone_size: .
v_call: TRBV6-2/TRBV6-3
j_call: TRBJ2-6

cdr3_nt: TGTGCCAGCAGCCGGACTAGCGGGGGACCCACAGATACGCAGTATTTT
cdr3_aa: CASSRTSGGPTDTQYF
d_call: TRBD2
clone_size: many
v_call: TRBV3-1
j_call: TRBJ2-3

cdr3_nt: TGTGCCAGCAGCTTAGGTGCGGGCGATGAGCAGTTCTTC
cdr3_aa: CASSLGAGDEQFF
d_call: .
clone_size: .
v_call: TRBV7-2
j_call: TRBJ2-1

cdr3_nt: TGTGCCAGCAGGAGTGTTGGCTGGCATACGCAGTATTTT
cdr3_aa: CASRSVGWHTQYF
d_call: .
clone_size: few
v_call: TRBV7-2
j_call: TRBJ2-3

cdr3_nt: TGTGCCAGCAGGGCCGGGACAGGCGACACCGGGGAGCTGTTTTTT
cdr3_aa: CASRAGTGDTGELFF
d_call: TRBD1
clone_size: few
v_call: TRBV9
j_call: TRBJ2-2

cdr3_nt: TGCGCCAGCAGTCCCGGGGCACTCACGGGTCAGCCCCAGCATTTT
cdr3_aa: CASSPGALTGQPQHF
d_call: .
clone_size: few
v_call: TRBV5-1
j_call: TRBJ1-5

cdr3_nt: TGTGCCAGCAGCCCAAACTATCTTGCGACCGGGGAGCTGTTTTTT
cdr3_aa: CASSPNYLATGELFF
d_call: .
clone_size: .
v_call: TRBV5-4
j_call: TRBJ2-2

cdr3_nt: TGTGCCACCAGTGACCCCGGGACAGGGTACAATGAGCAGTTCTTC
cdr3_aa: CATSDPGTGYNEQFF
d_call: TRBD1
clone_size: few
v_call: TRBV24-1
j_call: TRBJ2-1

cdr3_nt: TGTGCCAGCAGCCAGGACTTACCGGGACAGGGAACGGATACGCAGTATTTT
cdr3_aa: CASSQDLPGQGTDTQYF
d_call: TRBD1
clone_size: .
v_call: TRBV4-2
j_call: TRBJ2-3

cdr3_nt: TGCGCCAGCAGCTTGTCAGGGGAAAATAGGAATACGCAGTATTTT
cdr3_aa: CASSLSGENRNTQYF
d_call: .
clone_size: many
v_call: TRBV5-1
j_call: TRBJ2-3

cdr3_nt: TGCGCCAGCAGCCAATATAGGGGCGGCACCGGGGAGCTGTTTTTT
cdr3_aa: CASSQYRGGTGELFF
d_call: .
clone_size: many
v_call: TRBV4-1
j_call: TRBJ2-2

cdr3_nt: TGTGCCAGCAGGTTAGCATTTGGGGCACCGCAGCCCCAGCATTTT
cdr3_aa: CASRLAFGAPQPQHF
d_call: .
clone_size: .
v_call: TRBV6-5
j_call: TRBJ1-5